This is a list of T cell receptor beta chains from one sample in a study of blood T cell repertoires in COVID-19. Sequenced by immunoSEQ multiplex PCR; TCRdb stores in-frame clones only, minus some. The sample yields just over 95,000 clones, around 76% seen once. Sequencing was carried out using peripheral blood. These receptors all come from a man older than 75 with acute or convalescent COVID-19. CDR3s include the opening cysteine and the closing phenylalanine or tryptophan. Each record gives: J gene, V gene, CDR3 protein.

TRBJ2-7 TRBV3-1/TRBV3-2 CASSQSFYEQYF
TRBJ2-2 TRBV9 CASSATGAGTGELFF
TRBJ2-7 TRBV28 CASSWGRRVFYEQYF
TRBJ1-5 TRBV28 CASSSGDQPQHF
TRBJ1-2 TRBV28 CASWDRTTLYGYTF
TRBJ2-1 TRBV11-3 CASSFRGYSEQFF
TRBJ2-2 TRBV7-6 CASTLRGTGDTGELFF
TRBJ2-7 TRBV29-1 CSVLTVYEQYF
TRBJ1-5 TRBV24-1 CATQGLWNQPQHF
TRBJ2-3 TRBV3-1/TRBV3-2 CASSLQRGADTQYF
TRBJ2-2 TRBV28 CASSGGLSTGELFF
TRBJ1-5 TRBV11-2 CASSLDQGFQPQHF
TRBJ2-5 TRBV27 CASSPLSTGAKETQYF
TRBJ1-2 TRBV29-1 CSVSTGNYGYTF
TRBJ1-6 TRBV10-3 CAISDLKTAYNSPLHF
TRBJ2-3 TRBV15 CATSHPRQGRTDTQYF
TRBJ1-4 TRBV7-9 CASSPDRATNEKLFF
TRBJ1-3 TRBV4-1 CASSQTHAGGPGNTIYF
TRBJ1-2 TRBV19 CASREGGSNYGYTF
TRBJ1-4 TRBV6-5 CASRIGQGMEKLFF
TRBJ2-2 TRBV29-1 CSVARSAGGSPFHTGELFF
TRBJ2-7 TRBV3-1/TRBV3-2 CASARAGHLEQYF
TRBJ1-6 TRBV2 CASSAGQVFPLHF
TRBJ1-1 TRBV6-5 CASKGRGLWTEAFF
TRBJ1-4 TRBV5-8 CASSLVWGQKANEKLFF
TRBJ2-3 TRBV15 CATSREPGQGTDTQYF
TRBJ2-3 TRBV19 CASRGTSGYTDTQYF